These 9 T cell receptor beta chains originate from one sample sequenced in a study of response to subunit inactivated influenza vaccine. TCRdb redid the calling of the RT-PCR reads with MiXCR, one entry per CDR3 protein. The sample holds 710,000 or so distinct CDR3 sequences; roughly 14% are singletons and the top ten take roughly 12%. The source was PBMCs from blood, collected roughly 13 days after vaccination. The origin of the receptors is a man aged 50 to 60 who received an inactivated influenza vaccine.

This chain uses TRBV6-1 with TRBJ2-7; D remains ambiguous. Germline lookup yields CDR1 MNHNS and CDR2 SASEGT. The CDR3 runs 13 residues. V was shortened by 6 bases and J by 0 bases, with 9 bases between the two germline ends. Written as DNA, the CDR3 is TGTGCCAGCAGGGTGGACGTCTCCTACGAGCAGTACTTC. The encoded protein is CASRVDVSYEQYF.

At least ten counts were recorded for this clonotype. The chain is built from TRBV12-3 or TRBV12-4 and TRBJ2-3; no definite D call. The CDR3 is 14 residues long. The ends were cut back, 6 bases at V and 1 base at J, with 11 bases in the middle. Written as DNA, the CDR3 is TGTGCCAGCAGCCTCGGCACCGGCACAGATACGCAGTATTTT. Translating it yields CASSLGTGTDTQYF.

The CDR3 nucleotides are TGTGCCAGCTCACCCGCCGGGACACTGAACACTGAAGCTTTCTTT. Translation gives CASSPAGTLNTEAFF. This chain uses TRBV18 with TRBJ1-1; possible D gene TRBD1, 6 bases. V shed 3 bases and J shed 0 bases, with 11 bases lying between them. This CDR3 is 15 amino acids long. The germline V gene has CDR1 KGHSH and CDR2 LQKENI.

Regarding this clonotype: A read error is possible here, since a much larger clone lies one base away. The rearrangement links TRBV3-1 to TRBJ2-7; D is undetermined. V was trimmed by 5 bases and J by 5 bases, leaving 7 bases between them. This CDR3 region has 11 residues. Germline V gene data show CDR1 as LGHDT and CDR2 as YNNKEL (reference sequence). DNA for the CDR3: TGTGCCAGCAGCTCCTACCACGAGCAGTACTTC. Protein sequence: CASSSYHEQYF.

This clonotype was recorded many times. The rearrangement joins TRBV25-1 to TRBJ2-2, with D perhaps matching TRBD1 or TRBD2 (5 bases each). Trimming pared 5 bases from V and 3 bases from J, leaving 16 bases between. Germline CDR1 is MGHDK and CDR2 is SYGVNS. The CDR3 extends over 16 amino acids. CDR3 sequence (DNA): TGTGCCAGCAGTTGGGACGGAGCGAGATACACCGGGGAGCTGTTTTTT. This sequence encodes CASSWDGARYTGELFF.

The chain is built from TRBV5-1 and TRBJ2-3, with TRBD2 identical over 11 bases. The J segment lost 2 bases and the V segment lost 4 bases, leaving 6 bases of the junction unmatched. CDR1 is SGHRS, CDR2 YFSETQ, per germline. The CDR3 contains 16 residues. CDR3 coding DNA: TGCGCCAGCAGCGTGACTAGCGGGATAGACACAGATACGCAGTATTTT. It translates to CASSVTSGIDTDTQYF.

This rearrangement joins TRBV6-5 to TRBJ2-1, with TRBD1 identical over 8 bases. Per germline, CDR1 MNHEY and CDR2 SVGAGI. Trimming took 5 bases from V and 6 from J; bases not matched to a gene: 12. The length of the CDR3 is 16 residues. The CDR3, as DNA: TGTGCCAGCAGTCAACTCGCCGGGACAGGACGCAATGAGCAGTTCTTC. Protein sequence: CASSQLAGTGRNEQFF.

This clonotype was seen a few times. The chain uses TRBV20-1 and TRBJ2-7, with D maybe TRBD1 (6 bases). The CDR3 is 13 amino acids. CDR1 is DFQATT and CDR2 is SNEGSKA in the germline V gene (reference sequence). Deletions cut 8 bases from V and 0 bases from J, with 14 bases between. CDR3 in amino acids: CSKTTGISYEQYF. For the CDR3, the DNA is TGCAGTAAAACCACAGGGATCTCCTACGAGCAGTACTTC.

The rearrangement links TRBV4-2 to TRBJ2-3; D may be TRBD2 (6 bases). Germline-derived CDR1 and CDR2 are LGHNA and YNFKEQ. V was cut by 6 bases and J by 2 bases, with 12 bases left in between. The CDR3 loop spans 14 amino acids. The CDR3 nucleotides read TGTGCCAGCAGGCCAGCGGACTACACAGATACGCAGTATTTT. Protein sequence: CASRPADYTDTQYF.